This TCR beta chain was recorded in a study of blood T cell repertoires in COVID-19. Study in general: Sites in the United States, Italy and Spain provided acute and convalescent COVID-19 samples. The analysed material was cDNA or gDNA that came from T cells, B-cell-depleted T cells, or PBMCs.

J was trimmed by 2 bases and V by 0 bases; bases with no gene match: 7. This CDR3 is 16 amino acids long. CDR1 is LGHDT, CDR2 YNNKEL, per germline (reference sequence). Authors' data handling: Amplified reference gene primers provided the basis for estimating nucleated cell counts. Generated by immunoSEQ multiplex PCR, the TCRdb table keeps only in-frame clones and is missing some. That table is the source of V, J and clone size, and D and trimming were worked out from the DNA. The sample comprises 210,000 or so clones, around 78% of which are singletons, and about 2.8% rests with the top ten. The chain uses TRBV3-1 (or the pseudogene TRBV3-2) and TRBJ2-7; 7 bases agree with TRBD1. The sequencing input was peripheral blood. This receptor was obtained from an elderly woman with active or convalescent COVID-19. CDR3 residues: CASSQDRTGGAYEQYF. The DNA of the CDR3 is TGTGCCAGCAGCCAAGATAGGACAGGTGGAGCCTACGAGCAGTACTTC.